These 30 T cell receptor beta chains originate from one sample sequenced in a study of vaccination effects on CD4 cells after COVID-19 (dated by TCRdb to between 2021 and 2024). The library was generated by the immunoSEQ multiplex PCR assay. TCRdb stores this immuneACCESS table with in-frame sequences only. Part of the clones is absent; in the studies checked, under half of the shortfall reflects unresolved V genes, and no reason is known for the rest. This sample comprises roughly 56,000 clones, about three quarters of them detected only once. The leading ten clones occupy 1% to 1.5% of the sample. To identify antigen-specific CD4+ T cell clonotypes by their expansion, the ViraFEST assay first stimulated PBMC with viral peptide pools and then applied TCR sequencing. After 10 days of culture, CD4+ T cells were isolated with the EasySep CD4+ T cell isolation kit. Participants received two doses of either the BNT162b2 or the mRNA-1273 mRNA SARS-CoV-2 vaccine.

The antigens for these receptors are not known. The sequences come from CD4+ T cells from PBMCs cultured with HCoV-229E spike peptides, collected after COVID-19 vaccination. The label giving this sample's cell subset or site can be read as: HCoV-229E spike overlapping peptide pool stimulation. The source of these receptors is a human donor who received a COVID-19 vaccine.

The V gene is TRBV6-6, the J gene TRBJ2-2; D possibly uses TRBD1 or TRBD2 (5 bases each). CDR1 is MNHNY and CDR2 is SVGAGI in the germline V gene (reference sequence). V was clipped by 6 bases and J by 7 bases, with 15 bases between them. The CDR3 has 14 amino acids. The chain's CDR3 is CASRKTERGGELFF. The CDR3 DNA follows: TGTGCCAGCAGGAAGACAGAGAGGGGCGGGGAGCTGTTTTTT.

The V and J genes are TRBV7-6 and TRBJ1-2, with D unresolved. With 1 base removed from V and 4 bases from J, the gap between germline ends came to 13 bases. The CDR3 covers 15 residues. The germline CDR1 and CDR2 sequences are SGHVS and FNYEAQ. CDR3 region: CASSLEIGAPYGYTF. In DNA form, the CDR3 reads TGTGCCAGCAGCTTAGAGATAGGAGCTCCCTATGGCTACACCTTC. Supplemented by reference TRBV7-6 and TRBJ1-2, the full variable domain reads GAGVSQSPRYKVTKRGQDVALRCDPISGHVSLYWYRQALGQGPEFLTYFNYEAQQDKSGLPNDRFSAERPEGSISTLTIQRTEQRDSAMYRCASSLEIGAPYGYTFGSGTRLTVV.

This clone was detected a few times. J is TRBJ1-1 and V is TRBV6-1; D is ambiguous. There are 14 residues in the CDR3. Germline CDR1 and CDR2: MNHNS and SASEGT. V lost 0 bases and J 6 bases, leaving 11 bases between the germline ends. CDR3 residues: CASSEAPGGAEAFF. The CDR3 DNA reads as TGTGCCAGCAGTGAAGCACCGGGTGGCGCTGAAGCTTTCTTT.

This chain connects TRBV6-6 to TRBJ2-2; D possibly corresponds to TRBD1 (5 bases). CDR1 and CDR2 (germline): MNHNY, SVGAGI (reference sequence). V lost 5 bases, J lost 7 bases, and 14 bases lay in between. The CDR3 is made up of 14 amino acids. CDR3 nucleotides: TGTGCCAGCAGTCCCAGGGTCCGCTTCGGGGAGCTGTTTTTT. Its translation: CASSPRVRFGELFF.

The CDR3 DNA is TGTGCCAGTAAAACAAGGGCAGGTGCAGACTATAACTATGGCTACACCTTC. This encodes CASKTRAGADYNYGYTF. The chain links TRBV19 to TRBJ1-2; D is unclear. CDR3 length equals 17 residues. Trimming removed 7 bases at V and 1 base at J, with 22 bases between. Germline assignment: CDR1 LNHDA and CDR2 SQIVND (reference sequence).

CDR3 protein: CASSLALPTTEAFF. In nucleotides, the CDR3 is TGTGCCAGCAGCTTAGCTCTTCCGACCACTGAAGCTTTCTTT. V usage is TRBV7-9 and J usage is TRBJ1-1; D gene ambiguous. V lost 0 bases, J lost 4 bases, and 9 bases lay in between. CDR1 is SEHNR, CDR2 FQNEAQ, per germline (reference sequence). CDR3 length: 14 amino acids.

The V and J genes are TRBV5-1 and TRBJ2-2; 11 bases align to TRBD2. There are 16 residues in the CDR3. V shed 4 bases and J 4 bases; nucleotides not matched to a gene: 6. The V gene's germline CDR1 is SGHRS and CDR2 YFSETQ. The CDR3 protein is CASSPLGLAGTGELFF. CDR3 in DNA: TGCGCCAGCAGCCCCCTAGGACTAGCGGGCACCGGGGAGCTGTTTTTT.

The rearrangement uses TRBV6-5 and TRBJ1-1; the match to TRBD1 covers 9 bases. The CDR3 has 13 residues. From germline, CDR1 is MNHEY and CDR2 SVGAGI. After removal of 5 bases from V and 4 bases from J, the junction contained 2 bases not matched to a gene. CDR3 sequence reads: CASSKTGGTEAFF. CDR3 in DNA: TGTGCCAGCAGTAAGACAGGGGGCACTGAAGCTTTCTTT.

This rearrangement joins TRBV6-5 to TRBJ2-4, with D maybe TRBD1 (6 bases). The ends were cut back, 1 base at V and 1 base at J, with 11 bases in the middle. From germline, CDR1 is MNHEY and CDR2 SVGAGI. CDR3 length: 16 amino acids. The CDR3 DNA sequence: TGTGCCAGCAGTTACTTGGGGCAGGGGGCCAAAAACATTCAGTACTTC. Its translation is CASSYLGQGAKNIQYF.

V and J are TRBV10-2 and TRBJ2-5; D remains ambiguous. CDR1 WSHSY and CDR2 SAAADI come from the germline V gene. The CDR3 covers 13 residues. Deletions cut 2 bases from V and 2 bases from J, with 6 bases between. The CDR3 nucleotides read TGCGCCAGCAGTGAGACTCCTCAAGAGACCCAGTACTTC. It is translated as CASSETPQETQYF.

The genes are TRBV10-2 and TRBJ1-3, with D unclear. V dropped 6 bases and J dropped 0 bases, with 6 bases sitting between them. This CDR3 contains 13 residues. Germline V gene lookup returns CDR1 WSHSY and CDR2 SAAADI. The CDR3 sequence is CASSSPSGNTIYF. The CDR3 DNA follows: TGCGCCAGCAGCTCGCCCTCTGGAAACACCATATATTTT.

This clone was picked up one time. CDR3 residues: CASSQRGAGVSGEQFF. DNA for the CDR3: TGCGCCAGCAGCCAAAGGGGGGCGGGGGTGTCTGGAGAGCAGTTCTTC. V is TRBV4-1 and J is TRBJ2-1, with D maybe TRBD2 (7 bases). Trimming shortened V by 2 bases and J by 10 bases, and 21 bases separated the two germline ends. The CDR3 has 16 residues. CDR1 is MGHRA and CDR2 is YSYEKL in the germline V gene.

V and J are TRBV28 and TRBJ1-2; no definite D call. Germline V gene sequence: CDR1 MDHEN, CDR2 SYDVKM. The CDR3 contains 14 residues. Trimming cost V 5 bases and J 1 base, with 11 bases left between them. The DNA of the CDR3 is TGTGCCAGCAGTACGTACAGAATTAACTATGGCTACACCTTC. Translating it yields CASSTYRINYGYTF.

The sample holds one count of this clone. The chain carries TRBV5-1 and TRBJ1-4; 7 nucleotides agree with TRBD1. CDR3 length: 15 amino acids. CDR1 SGHRS and CDR2 YFSETQ come from the germline V gene. The junction had 11 bases not matched to a gene; V was cut back by 4 bases and J by 8 bases. The CDR3 nucleotides are TGCGCCAGCAGCCCCAGGACAGGCACTTCAGAAAAACTGTTTTTT. Protein sequence: CASSPRTGTSEKLFF.

V gene TRBV20-1 combines with J gene TRBJ2-5; TRBD1 might be the D (6 bases). Between the trimmed V and J ends, which lost 7 bases and 0 bases, there was a span of 6 bases. The CDR3 length is 11 residues. Germline CDR1 reads DFQATT; CDR2 reads SNEGSKA (reference sequence). CDR3 sequence: CSGQDQETQYF. The CDR3 DNA sequence: TGCAGTGGACAGGACCAAGAGACCCAGTACTTC.

The J gene is TRBJ2-5, the V gene TRBV7-6, with a possible D match to TRBD1 (6 bases). Germline V CDR1 and CDR2: SGHVS, FNYEAQ. Trimming removed 2 bases from V and 3 bases from J, with 13 bases in between. The CDR3 loop spans 15 amino acids. The CDR3 protein is CASSLFVGGEETQYF. In nucleotides, the CDR3 is TGTGCCAGCAGCTTATTCGTAGGGGGTGAAGAGACCCAGTACTTC.

The chain recombines TRBV21-1 with TRBJ2-7; the table's D gene call, TRBD1, was not cross checked with the DNA. TRBV21-1 is assigned pseudogene status. This CDR3 comprises 14 residues. CDR3 sequence reads: CASSVGPPIHEQYV. The CDR3 region has the DNA TGTGCCAGCAGCGTGGGCCCACCTATACACGAGCAGTACGTC.

In this sample, this clone turned up once. The CDR3, as DNA: TGTGCCATCAGCGGGGGGAGAGAATACGAGCAGTACGTC. It specifies CAISGGREYEQYV. The chain employs TRBV10-3 and TRBJ2-7, with TRBD2 matching over 7 bases. Germline V gene sequence: CDR1 ENHRY, CDR2 SYGVKD. This CDR3 comprises 13 residues. The V gene end was trimmed by 6 bases and the J gene end by 4 bases; junction bases not matched to a gene: 6.

This clone occurred a few times. The rearrangement links TRBV7-2 to TRBJ2-7; 9 bases map to TRBD1. This CDR3 is built from 15 residues. Germline V CDR1 and CDR2: SGHTA, FQGNSA. J lost 3 bases, V lost 5 bases, and 8 bases had no gene match. In DNA form, the CDR3 reads TGTGCCAGCAGCAGAACAGGGGGCGGATTCTACGAGCAGTACGTC. It is translated as CASSRTGGGFYEQYV.

V gene TRBV6-5 combines with J gene TRBJ1-2; maybe TRBD1 (6 bases). The CDR3 is made up of 14 amino acids. V lost 6 bases and J 7 bases, leaving 18 bases between the germline ends. Germline-derived CDR1 and CDR2 are MNHEY and SVGAGI. CDR3 residues: CASSVGQYPGGYTF. The CDR3 DNA sequence: TGTGCCAGCAGCGTAGGACAGTATCCTGGTGGCTACACCTTC.

This rearrangement joins TRBV5-6 to TRBJ1-5; TRBD1 matches 7 bases. The CDR3 is 15 amino acids. Germline assignment: CDR1 SGHDT and CDR2 YYEEEE. V lost 3 bases and J lost 4; bases outside the gene matches: 7. The CDR3 reads CASSSGRGENQPQHF. CDR3 nucleotide sequence: TGTGCCAGCAGCTCCGGCAGGGGGGAAAATCAGCCCCAGCATTTT.

This clone turned up a few times. The chain is built from TRBV6-4 and TRBJ2-7; D is undetermined. Trimming cost V 1 base and J 6 bases, with 4 bases left between them. In germline, CDR1 is MRHNA, CDR2 SNTAGT. This CDR3 contains 11 residues. The CDR3 loop is CASSDWGEQYV. Written as DNA, the CDR3 is TGTGCCAGCAGTGACTGGGGCGAGCAGTACGTC.

The chain couples TRBV5-5 to TRBJ1-2; 7 nucleotides match TRBD1. Germline loops: CDR1 SGHKS, CDR2 YYEKEE (reference sequence). Losses at the gene ends were 0 bases for V and 7 bases for J; bases not matched to a gene: 6. CDR3 length equals 14 residues. CDR3 nucleotides: TGTGCCAGCAGCTTGGCAACAGGGGTTACTGGCTACACCTTC. It is translated as CASSLATGVTGYTF.

The chain has TRBV11-3 and TRBJ2-2; 9 bases are shared with TRBD2. CDR3 length equals 16 residues. V gave up 5 bases and J gave up 0 bases; unmatched junction bases: 4. Germline CDR1 SGHNT, CDR2 YENEEA. CDR3 DNA sequence: TGTGCCAGCAGCCCCGCGGGGGGGGCGAACACCGGGGAGCTGTTTTTT. As protein: CASSPAGGANTGELFF.

The V and J genes are TRBV6-1 and TRBJ1-5; 10 nucleotides align to TRBD1. J lost 4 bases, V lost 3 bases, and 12 bases had no gene match. The CDR3 has 18 amino acids. Germline V gene lookup returns CDR1 MNHNS and CDR2 SASEGT. CDR3 nucleotides: TGTGCCAGCAGTGACCCGGGACAGGGGCTCCCGTTTAATCAGCCCCAGCATTTT. Amino acids: CASSDPGQGLPFNQPQHF.

The rearrangement uses TRBV6-2 or TRBV6-3 and TRBJ1-1, with D maybe TRBD1 (5 bases). Deletions cut 4 bases from V and 11 bases from J, with 14 bases between. Germline V gives CDR1 MNHEY, CDR2 SVGEGT. The CDR3 runs to 12 residues. Written as DNA, the CDR3 is TGTGCCAGCAGTTGGGGGGGGAGCAACGCTTTCTTT. This gives the protein CASSWGGSNAFF.

The sample holds a few counts of this clone. The V gene is TRBV21-1, the J gene TRBJ2-1. TRBV21-1 is termed a pseudogene. CDR3 length: 13 residues. Written as DNA, the CDR3 is TGTGCCAGCAGCAAGAGGACGGGCAATGAGCAGTTCTTC. Amino acids: CASSKRTGNEQFF.

The rearrangement joins TRBV4-1 to TRBJ2-7; possibly TRBD1 or TRBD2 for D (6 bases each). V was trimmed by 5 bases and J by 3 bases, leaving 8 bases between them. This CDR3 contains 12 residues. Germline V CDR1 and CDR2: MGHRA, YSYEKL. The DNA for the CDR3 is TGCGCCAGCAGCAGGGGGGTCTACGAGCAGTACGTC. It encodes CASSRGVYEQYV.

V usage is TRBV7-2 and J usage is TRBJ1-3; D gene uncertain. The V gene lost 1 base and the J gene lost 1 base, with 5 bases spanning the gap. The CDR3 extends over 14 amino acids. Germline CDR1 SGHTA, CDR2 FQGNSA. Here the CDR3 DNA reads TGTGCCAGCAGCTTAGGACTTTCTGGAAACACCATATATTTT. Its translation: CASSLGLSGNTIYF.

A few counts support this clone. As DNA, the CDR3 is TGCGCCAGCAGCTTGGACAAGCTTTCCCCGTTCTTC. It is translated as CASSLDKLSPFF. The rearrangement links TRBV5-1 to TRBJ2-1, with D unclear. V lost 0 bases to trimming and J lost 15 bases, with 13 bases between them. The CDR3 sequence is 12 residues long. Germline lookup yields CDR1 SGHRS and CDR2 YFSETQ.